In this sample, the clone carrying this TCR beta chain turned up once. The antigen remains unidentified. The record originates from a study of shared clonotypes between healthy human individuals. Overall study: Donor composition was a couple of women and three men, aged 18 to 49. Whole-study results and caveats: Richness estimates generally favored naive over memory subsets. Exclusively blood specimens were collected; tissue repertoires likely differ.

Cells designated naive CD8 were CD45RO-negative and were positively selected for CCR7, with terminally differentiated effector memory CD45RA+ cells excluded. The germline CDR1 and CDR2 sequences are LNHNV and YYDKDF (reference sequence). V was trimmed by 5 bases and J by 0 bases, leaving 11 bases between them. CDR3 length: 14 residues. In replicate PCRs of sorted subsets, about 190 ng DNA, approximately 30,000 T cell genomes, was used. Libraries were prepared by immunoSEQ multiplex PCR; TCRdb keeps only in-frame clonotypes and omits some of them. The sample gives 500,000 to 700,000 clones, roughly 96% of which show up once; approximately 0.11% is in the top ten.

The sample taken for sequencing was naive CD8+ T cells sorted from blood. This chain connects TRBV15 to TRBJ2-7, with a possible D match to TRBD1 (6 bases). This TCR came from a woman aged 30 to 39 in good health. Here the CDR3 DNA reads TGTGCCACCAGCCCAGGGGTCAGCTCCTACGAGCAGTACTTC. It encodes CATSPGVSSYEQYF.